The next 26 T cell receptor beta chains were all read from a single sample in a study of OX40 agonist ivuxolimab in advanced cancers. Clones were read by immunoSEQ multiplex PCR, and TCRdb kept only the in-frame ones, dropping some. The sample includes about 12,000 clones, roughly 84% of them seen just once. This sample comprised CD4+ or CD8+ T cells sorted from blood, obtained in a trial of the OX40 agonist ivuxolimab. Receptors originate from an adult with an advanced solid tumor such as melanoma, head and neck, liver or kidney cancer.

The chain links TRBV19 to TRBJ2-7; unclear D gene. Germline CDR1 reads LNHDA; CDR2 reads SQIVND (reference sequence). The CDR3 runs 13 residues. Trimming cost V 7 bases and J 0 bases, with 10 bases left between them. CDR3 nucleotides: TGTGCCAGTAAAGAACAGAGCTCCTACGAGCAGTACTTC. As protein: CASKEQSSYEQYF.

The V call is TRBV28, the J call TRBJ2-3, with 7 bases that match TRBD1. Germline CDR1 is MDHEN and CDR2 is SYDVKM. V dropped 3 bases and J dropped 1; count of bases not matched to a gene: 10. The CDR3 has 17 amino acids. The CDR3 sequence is CASSLSLGQDRTDTQYF. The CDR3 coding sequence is TGTGCCAGCAGTTTGTCTTTAGGACAGGACCGCACAGATACGCAGTATTTT.

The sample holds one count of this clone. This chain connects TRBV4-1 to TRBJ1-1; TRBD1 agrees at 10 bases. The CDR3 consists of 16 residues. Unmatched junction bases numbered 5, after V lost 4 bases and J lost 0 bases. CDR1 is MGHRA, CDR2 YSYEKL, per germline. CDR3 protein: CASSPLGQGVNTEAFF. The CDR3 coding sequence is TGCGCCAGCAGCCCCTTAGGACAGGGGGTGAACACTGAAGCTTTCTTT.

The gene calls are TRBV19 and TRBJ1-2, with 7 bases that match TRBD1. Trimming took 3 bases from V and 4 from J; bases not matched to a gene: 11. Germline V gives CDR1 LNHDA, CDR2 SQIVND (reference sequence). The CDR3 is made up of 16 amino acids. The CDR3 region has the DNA TGTGCCAGTAGTATCCCTCCTCCGACAGGGCTCTATGGCTACACCTTC. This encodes CASSIPPPTGLYGYTF.

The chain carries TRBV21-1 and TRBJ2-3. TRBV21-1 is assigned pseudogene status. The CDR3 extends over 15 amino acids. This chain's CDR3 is CASSRRAGRWDTQYF. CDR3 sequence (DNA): TGTGCCAGCAGCAGAAGGGCAGGACGGTGGGATACGCAGTATTTT.

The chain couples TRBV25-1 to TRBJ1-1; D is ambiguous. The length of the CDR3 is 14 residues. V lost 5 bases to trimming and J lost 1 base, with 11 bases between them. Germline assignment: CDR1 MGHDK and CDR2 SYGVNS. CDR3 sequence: CASSSGFGNTEAFF. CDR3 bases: TGTGCCAGCAGTTCGGGATTCGGGAACACTGAAGCTTTCTTT.

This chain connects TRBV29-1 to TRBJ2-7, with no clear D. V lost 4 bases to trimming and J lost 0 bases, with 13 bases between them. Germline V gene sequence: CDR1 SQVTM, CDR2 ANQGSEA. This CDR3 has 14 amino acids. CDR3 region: CSVAGYGSSYEQYF. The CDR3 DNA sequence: TGCAGCGTTGCGGGTTACGGTAGCTCCTACGAGCAGTACTTC.

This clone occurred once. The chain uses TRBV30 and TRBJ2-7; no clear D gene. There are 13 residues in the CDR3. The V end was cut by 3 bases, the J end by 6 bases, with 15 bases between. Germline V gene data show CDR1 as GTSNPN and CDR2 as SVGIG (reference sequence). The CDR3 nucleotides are TGTGCCTGGAGCCTGATACTTGAAGGCGAGCAGTACTTC. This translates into CAWSLILEGEQYF.

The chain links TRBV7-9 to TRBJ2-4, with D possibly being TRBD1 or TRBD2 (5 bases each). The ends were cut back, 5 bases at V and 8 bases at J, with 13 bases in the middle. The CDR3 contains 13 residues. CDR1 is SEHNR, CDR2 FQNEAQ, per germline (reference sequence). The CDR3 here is CASSPQGEYIQYF. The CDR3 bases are TGTGCCAGCAGCCCCCAAGGGGAGTACATTCAGTACTTC.

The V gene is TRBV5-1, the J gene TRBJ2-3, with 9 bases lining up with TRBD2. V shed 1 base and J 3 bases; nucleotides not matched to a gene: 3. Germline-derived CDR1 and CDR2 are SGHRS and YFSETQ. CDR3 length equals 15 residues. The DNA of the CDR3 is TGCGCCAGCAGCTTGTGGGCGGGAGGGACAGATACGCAGTATTTT. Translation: CASSLWAGGTDTQYF.

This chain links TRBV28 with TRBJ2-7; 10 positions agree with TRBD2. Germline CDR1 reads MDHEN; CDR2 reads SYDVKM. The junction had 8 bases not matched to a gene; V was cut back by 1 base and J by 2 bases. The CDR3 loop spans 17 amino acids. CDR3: CASSLFGESGRAYEQYF. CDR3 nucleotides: TGTGCCAGCAGTTTATTCGGGGAGAGCGGGAGGGCCTACGAGCAGTACTTC.

Here the CDR3 DNA reads TGTGCCAGCAGCTCGGGGATAGGGCAGGGGGCCAACGTCCTGACTTTC. The encoded protein is CASSSGIGQGANVLTF. This chain joins TRBV7-3 and TRBJ2-6; D might be TRBD2 (5 bases). The CDR3 is made up of 16 amino acids. V was trimmed by 4 bases and J by 4 bases, leaving 14 bases between them. Germline V gene data show CDR1 as SGHTA and CDR2 as FQGTGA. Full variable domain (missing parts from reference TRBV7-3 and TRBJ2-6): GAGVSQTPSNKVTEKGKYVELRCDPISGHTALYWYRQSLGQGPEFLIYFQGTGAADDSGLPNDRFFAVRPEGSVSTLKIQRTERGDSAVYLCASSSGIGQGANVLTFGAGSRLTVL.

The CDR3 here is CASSSRTDFQETQYF. The CDR3 DNA sequence: TGTGCCAGCAGTAGTCGGACAGACTTCCAAGAGACCCAGTACTTC. The chain is built from TRBV28 and TRBJ2-5, with TRBD1 as a possible D gene (6 bases). CDR1 is MDHEN and CDR2 is SYDVKM in the germline V gene. With 5 bases removed from V and 1 base from J, the gap between germline ends came to 14 bases. The CDR3 is 15 residues long. Full variable domain (remainder filled in from reference TRBV28 and TRBJ2-5): DVKVTQSSRYLVKRTGEKVFLECVQDMDHENMFWYRQDPGLGLRLIYFSYDVKMKEKGDIPEGYSVSREKKERFSLILESASTNQTSMYLCASSSRTDFQETQYFGPGTRLLVL.

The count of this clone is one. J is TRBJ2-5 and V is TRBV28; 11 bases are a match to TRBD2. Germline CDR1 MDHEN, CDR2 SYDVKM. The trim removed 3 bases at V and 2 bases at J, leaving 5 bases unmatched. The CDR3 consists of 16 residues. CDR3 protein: CASSLASGRQQETQYF. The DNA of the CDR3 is TGTGCCAGCAGTTTGGCTAGCGGGAGGCAACAAGAGACCCAGTACTTC.

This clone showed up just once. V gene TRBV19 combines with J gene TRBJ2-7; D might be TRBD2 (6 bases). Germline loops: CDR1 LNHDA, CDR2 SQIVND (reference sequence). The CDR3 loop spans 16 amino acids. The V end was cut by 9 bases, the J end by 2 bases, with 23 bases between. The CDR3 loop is CASPIPRRVLTYEQYF. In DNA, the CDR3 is TGTGCCAGCCCTATTCCCAGGAGGGTCTTAACCTACGAGCAGTACTTC.

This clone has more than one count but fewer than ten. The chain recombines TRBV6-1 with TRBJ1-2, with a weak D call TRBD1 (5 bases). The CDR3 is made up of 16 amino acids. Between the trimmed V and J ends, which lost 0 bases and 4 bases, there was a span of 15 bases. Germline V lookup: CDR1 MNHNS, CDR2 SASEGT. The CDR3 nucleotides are TGTGCCAGCAGTGAAGCGGGGCGGGTTACGGCCTATGGCTACACCTTC. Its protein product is CASSEAGRVTAYGYTF.

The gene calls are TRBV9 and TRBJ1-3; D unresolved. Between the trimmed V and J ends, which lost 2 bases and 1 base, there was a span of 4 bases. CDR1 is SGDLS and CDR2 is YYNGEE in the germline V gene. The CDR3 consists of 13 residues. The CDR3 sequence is CASSVASGNTIYF. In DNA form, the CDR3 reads TGTGCCAGCAGCGTTGCGTCTGGAAACACCATATATTTT.

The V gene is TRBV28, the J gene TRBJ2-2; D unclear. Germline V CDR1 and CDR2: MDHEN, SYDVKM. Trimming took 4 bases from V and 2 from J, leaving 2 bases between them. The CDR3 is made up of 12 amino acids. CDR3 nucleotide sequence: TGTGCCAGCAGTTCAAACACCGGGGAGCTGTTTTTT. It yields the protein CASSSNTGELFF.

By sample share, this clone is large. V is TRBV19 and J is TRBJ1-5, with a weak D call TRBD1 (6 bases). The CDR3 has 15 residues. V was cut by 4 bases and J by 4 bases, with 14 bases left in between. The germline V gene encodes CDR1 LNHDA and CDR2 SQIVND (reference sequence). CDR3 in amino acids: CASSTTGLANQPQHF. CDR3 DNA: TGTGCCAGTAGTACCACAGGGCTGGCGAATCAGCCCCAGCATTTT.

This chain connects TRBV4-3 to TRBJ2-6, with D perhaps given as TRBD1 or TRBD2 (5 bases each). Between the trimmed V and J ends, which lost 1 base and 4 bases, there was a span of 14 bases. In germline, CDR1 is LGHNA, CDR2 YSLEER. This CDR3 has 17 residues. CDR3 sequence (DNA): TGCGCCAGCAGCCAAGTCCCGTCCGGGACGGGGGCCAACGTCCTGACTTTC. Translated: CASSQVPSGTGANVLTF.

The CDR3 loop is CASSGGVFNYGYTF. The CDR3, as DNA: TGTGCCAGCAGTGGTGGGGTGTTTAACTATGGCTACACCTTC. V is TRBV9 and J is TRBJ1-2; no firm D call. Trimming removed 5 bases from V and 1 base from J, with 12 bases in between. The CDR3 sequence is 14 residues long. Germline-derived CDR1 and CDR2 are SGDLS and YYNGEE. The entire variable domain, with the rest obtained from reference TRBV9 and TRBJ1-2, is as follows: DSGVTQTPKHLITATGQRVTLRCSPRSGDLSVYWYQQSLDQGLQFLIQYYNGEERAKGNILERFSAQQFPDLHSELNLSSLELGDSALYFCASSGGVFNYGYTFGSGTRLTVV.

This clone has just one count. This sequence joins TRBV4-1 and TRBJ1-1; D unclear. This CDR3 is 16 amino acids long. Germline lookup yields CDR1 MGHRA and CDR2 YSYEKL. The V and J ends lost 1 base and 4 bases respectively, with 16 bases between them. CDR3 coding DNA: TGCGCCAGCAGCCAAGGAGGTGGGGTGGGTCCCACTGAAGCTTTCTTT. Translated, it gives CASSQGGGVGPTEAFF.

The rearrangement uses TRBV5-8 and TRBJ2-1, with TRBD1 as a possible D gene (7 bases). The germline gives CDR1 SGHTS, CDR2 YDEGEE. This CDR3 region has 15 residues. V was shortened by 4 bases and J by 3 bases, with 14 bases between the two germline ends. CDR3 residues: CASSPTGDFYNEQFF. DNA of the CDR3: TGTGCCAGCAGCCCCACAGGGGACTTCTACAATGAGCAGTTCTTC.

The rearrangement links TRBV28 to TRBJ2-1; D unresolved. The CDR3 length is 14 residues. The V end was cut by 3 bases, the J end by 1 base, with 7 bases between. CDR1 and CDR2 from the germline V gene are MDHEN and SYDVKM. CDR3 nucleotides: TGTGCCAGCAGTTTTATGGAATCCTACAATGAGCAGTTCTTC. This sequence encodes CASSFMESYNEQFF.

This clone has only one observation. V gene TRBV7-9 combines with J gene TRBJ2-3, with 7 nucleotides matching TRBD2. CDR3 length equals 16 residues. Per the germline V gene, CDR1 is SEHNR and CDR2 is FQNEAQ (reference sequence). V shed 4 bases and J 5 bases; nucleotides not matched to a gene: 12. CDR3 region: CASSSRRGVGQDTQYF. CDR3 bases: TGTGCCAGCAGCTCCCGACGGGGGGTAGGGCAAGATACGCAGTATTTT.

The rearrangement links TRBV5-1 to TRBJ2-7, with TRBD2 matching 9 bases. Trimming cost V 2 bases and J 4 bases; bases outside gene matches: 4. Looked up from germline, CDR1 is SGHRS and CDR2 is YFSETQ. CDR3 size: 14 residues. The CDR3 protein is CASSFSGSSYEQYF. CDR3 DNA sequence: TGCGCCAGCAGCTTTAGCGGGAGCTCTTACGAGCAGTACTTC.